One T cell receptor beta chain is described in this entry. Antigen: not known. This specimen belongs to a study of T cell responses to AZD1222 COVID-19 vaccine. Broader study findings: Reportedly, nearly half the spike-specific TCRs target unmutated variant regions. Researchers took repertoire samples only after the peak T cell response had come.

Only in-frame clones appear in the TCRdb table, and some are missing; sequencing was by immunoSEQ multiplex PCR. This table has some 150,000 clones, 90% to 95% appearing once. V lost 4 bases and J 6 bases, leaving 14 bases between the germline ends. Germline assignment: CDR1 PRHDT and CDR2 FYEKMQ (reference sequence). This CDR3 contains 14 residues. J is TRBJ2-3 and V is TRBV13; D unresolved. The clonotype was recovered from an adult in good health. The material sequenced was peripheral blood, taken on day 0 of AZD1222 vaccination. CDR3 in amino acids: CASSSSRQADTQYF. As DNA, the CDR3 is TGTGCCAGCAGCTCCTCACGACAAGCCGATACGCAGTATTTT.